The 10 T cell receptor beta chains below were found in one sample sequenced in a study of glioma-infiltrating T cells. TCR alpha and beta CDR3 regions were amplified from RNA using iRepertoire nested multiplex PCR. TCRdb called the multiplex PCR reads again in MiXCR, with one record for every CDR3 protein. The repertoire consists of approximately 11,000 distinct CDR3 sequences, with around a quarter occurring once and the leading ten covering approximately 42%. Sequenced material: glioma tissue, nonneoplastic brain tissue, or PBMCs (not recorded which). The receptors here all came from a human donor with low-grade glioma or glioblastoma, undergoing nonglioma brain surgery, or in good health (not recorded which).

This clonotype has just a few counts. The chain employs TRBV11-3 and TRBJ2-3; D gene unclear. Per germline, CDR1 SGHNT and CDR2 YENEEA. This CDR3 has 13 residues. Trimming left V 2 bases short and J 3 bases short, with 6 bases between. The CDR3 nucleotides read TGTGCCAGCAGCTTATCCCAGACAGATACGCAGTATTTT. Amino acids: CASSLSQTDTQYF.

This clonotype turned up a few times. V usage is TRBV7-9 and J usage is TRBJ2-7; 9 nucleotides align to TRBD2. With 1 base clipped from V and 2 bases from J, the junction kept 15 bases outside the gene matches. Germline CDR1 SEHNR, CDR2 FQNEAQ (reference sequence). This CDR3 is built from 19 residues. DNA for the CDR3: TGTGCCAGCAGCTTAGGCCCCGAGCTAGCGGGGACCCAACCCTACGAGCAGTACTTC. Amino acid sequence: CASSLGPELAGTQPYEQYF.

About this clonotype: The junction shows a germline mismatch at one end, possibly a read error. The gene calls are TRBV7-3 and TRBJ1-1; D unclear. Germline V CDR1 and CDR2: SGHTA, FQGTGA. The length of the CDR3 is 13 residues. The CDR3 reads CASSFQVNTEDFF. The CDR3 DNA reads TGTGCCAGCAGCTTCCAGGTGAACACTGAAGATTTCTTT.

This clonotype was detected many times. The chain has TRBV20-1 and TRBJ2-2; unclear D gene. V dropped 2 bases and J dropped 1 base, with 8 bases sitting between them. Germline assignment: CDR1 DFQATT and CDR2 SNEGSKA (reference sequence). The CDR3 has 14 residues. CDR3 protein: CSARSTLNTGELFF. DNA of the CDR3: TGCAGTGCTAGATCTACTCTGAACACCGGGGAGCTGTTTTTT.

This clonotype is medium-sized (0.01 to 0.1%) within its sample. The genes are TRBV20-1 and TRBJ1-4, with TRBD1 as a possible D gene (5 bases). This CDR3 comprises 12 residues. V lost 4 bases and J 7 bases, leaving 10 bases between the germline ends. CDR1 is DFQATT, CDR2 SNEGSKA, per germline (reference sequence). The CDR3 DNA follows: TGCAGTGCTAAAGGGGAAGGTGAAAAACTGTTTTTT. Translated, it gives CSAKGEGEKLFF.

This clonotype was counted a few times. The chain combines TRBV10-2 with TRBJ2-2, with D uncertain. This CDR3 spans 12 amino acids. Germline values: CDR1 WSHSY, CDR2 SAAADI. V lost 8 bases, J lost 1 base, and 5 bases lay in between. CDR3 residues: CASRRNTGELFF. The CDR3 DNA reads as TGCGCCAGCCGAAGGAACACCGGGGAGCTGTTTTTT.

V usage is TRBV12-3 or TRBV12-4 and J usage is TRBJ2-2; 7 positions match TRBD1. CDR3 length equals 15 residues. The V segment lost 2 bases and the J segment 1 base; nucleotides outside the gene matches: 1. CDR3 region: CASSLRQGNTGELFF. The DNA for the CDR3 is TGTGCCAGCAGTTTACGACAGGGGAACACCGGGGAGCTGTTTTTT.

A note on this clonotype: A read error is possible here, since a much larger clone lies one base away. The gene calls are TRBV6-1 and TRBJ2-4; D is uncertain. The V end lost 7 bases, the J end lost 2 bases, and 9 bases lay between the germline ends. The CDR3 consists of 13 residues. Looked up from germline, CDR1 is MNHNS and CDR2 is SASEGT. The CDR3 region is CASIRTPKNIQYF. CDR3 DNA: TGTGCCAGCATCCGGACCCCCAAAAACATTCAGTACTTC.

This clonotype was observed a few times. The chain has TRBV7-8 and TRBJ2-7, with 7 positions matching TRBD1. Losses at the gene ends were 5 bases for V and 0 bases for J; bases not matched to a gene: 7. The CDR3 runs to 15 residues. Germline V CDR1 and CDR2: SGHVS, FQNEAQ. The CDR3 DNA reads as TGTGCCAGCAGCGTCGGGACAGCGAGCTCCTACGAGCAGTACTTC. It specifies CASSVGTASSYEQYF.

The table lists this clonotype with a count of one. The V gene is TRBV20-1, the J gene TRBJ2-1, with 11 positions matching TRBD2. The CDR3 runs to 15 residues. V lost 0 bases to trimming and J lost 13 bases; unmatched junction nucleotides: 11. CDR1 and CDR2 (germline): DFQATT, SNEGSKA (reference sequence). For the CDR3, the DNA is TGCAGTGCTAGAGATATGACTAGCGGGACTTACGATCAGTTCTTC. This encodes CSARDMTSGTYDQFF.